This T cell receptor (beta chain) was sequenced in a study of T cells after yellow fever vaccination. Findings of the study overall: Clones from primary vaccination mostly reappeared after the booster (roughly 97% CD4, approximately 91% CD8).

Germline CDR1 reads MNHEY; CDR2 reads SVGEGT. Trimming took off 3 bases at V and 4 bases at J, with 8 bases between the two ends. The CDR3 has 13 residues. TCRdb reprocessed the 5' RACE reads via MiXCR and lists one record per CDR3 protein. There are about 350,000 distinct CDR3 sequences in the sample; roughly 7.5% occur only once, and around 17% lies in the top ten. Comment on this clonotype: Its antigen is as yet unknown.

Sample: PBMCs, taken about 41 days after the first yellow fever vaccination. This clonotype was obtained from a man aged 18 to 30 who received the YFV17D yellow fever vaccine. The J gene is TRBJ2-3, the V gene TRBV6-2 or TRBV6-3; D ambiguous. CDR3 region: CASSYSRADTQYF. As DNA, the CDR3 is TGTGCCAGCAGTTATTCCCGGGCAGATACGCAGTATTTT.